A selection of T cell receptor beta chains follows, all from one sample in a study of T cells after yellow fever vaccination. TCRdb fed the 5' RACE reads into MiXCR, producing one record per CDR3 protein. The sample holds about 340,000 distinct CDR3 sequences, 3% to 4.5% seen once. The specimen was PBMCs, collected 5 days after the yellow fever booster vaccination. The receptor source for this set is a man in his late teens or twenties who received the YFV17D yellow fever vaccine. Both conserved end residues are part of each CDR3. The D gene is left open where the match is weak. Clone size appears in some rows only: once, few, many, or a class for an expanded clone.

few,TRBJ2-7,.,TRBV18,TGTGCCAGCTCCTACGGGACCACCACCTACGAGCAGTACTTC,CASSYGTTTYEQYF
few,TRBJ1-1,.,TRBV6-2/TRBV6-3,TGTGCCAGCAGTTACTCGAAGTTTCTTGAAGCTTTCTTT,CASSYSKFLEAFF
.,TRBJ1-2,.,TRBV5-1,TGCGCCAGCAGCTTCTTCCCGGGACCAGGGTTTGGGGGCTACACCTTC,CASSFFPGPGFGGYTF
few,TRBJ2-5,.,TRBV29-1,TGCAGCGGCCGACTAGGACGAGAAGAGACCCAGTACTTC,CSGRLGREETQYF
.,TRBJ2-2,TRBD2,TRBV7-6,TGTGCCAGCAGCTTCGGGGGGGCGGCCGGGGAGCTGTTTTTT,CASSFGGAAGELFF
.,TRBJ1-2,TRBD1,TRBV20-1,TGCAGTGCTAGGGACCCGGGACAGGGGGGATATGGCTACACCTTC,CSARDPGQGGYGYTF
few,TRBJ1-4,.,TRBV24-1,TGTGCCACCAGGACGTCAACTAATGAAAAACTGTTTTTT,CATRTSTNEKLFF
many,TRBJ1-5,.,TRBV6-5,TGTGCCAGCAGTTACTCAAGGAGTCAGCCCCAGCATTTT,CASSYSRSQPQHF
many,TRBJ1-4,.,TRBV20-1,TGCAGTGCTAGAGCTGGGGGGAATGAAAAACTGTTTTTT,CSARAGGNEKLFF
.,TRBJ2-1,.,TRBV7-8,TGTGCAACCAAGGACCCCAATGAGCAGTTCTTC,CATKDPNEQFF
few,TRBJ2-1,TRBD2,TRBV2,TGTGCCAGCAGGTTCCTAGCGGGGGGAGGCAATGAGCAGTTCTTC,CASRFLAGGGNEQFF
few,TRBJ2-5,TRBD1,TRBV11-3,TGTGCCAGCAGCTTAGCGGGGACAGGGCAAGAGACCCAGTACTTC,CASSLAGTGQETQYF
.,TRBJ2-2,.,TRBV7-9,TGTGCCAGCAGCTTAAGCACAGCAGGCACCGGGGAGCTGTTTTTT,CASSLSTAGTGELFF
few,TRBJ2-2,.,TRBV4-1,TGCGCCAGCAGCCAAGATCTACTGCCGGTTGGGGAGCTGTTTTTT,CASSQDLLPVGELFF
.,TRBJ2-3,TRBD2,TRBV18,TGTGCCAGCTCACCACGGGCTAGCGGGAGCAGCACAGATACGCAGTATTTT,CASSPRASGSSTDTQYF
.,TRBJ2-1,.,TRBV5-1,TGCGCCAGCAGCTTGGCGGGCTATGCCTACAATGAGCAGTTCTTC,CASSLAGYAYNEQFF
few,TRBJ2-2,.,TRBV6-2/TRBV6-3,TGTGCCAGCAGTTGGACGACTACAGGGTATCGCACCGGGGAGCTGTTTTTT,CASSWTTTGYRTGELFF
.,TRBJ2-5,.,TRBV29-1,TGCAGCGTTGAATCGACAGACACCGAGGAAGAGACCCAGTACTTC,CSVESTDTEEETQYF
many,TRBJ2-1,TRBD2,TRBV5-1,TGCGCCAGCAGCTTGGAAGCGGGGGGGCCCGATGAGCAGTTCTTC,CASSLEAGGPDEQFF
many,TRBJ2-7,TRBD2,TRBV6-2/TRBV6-3,TGTGCCAGCAGTCGCCCGGGGGCTAGCGGGTCCTACGAGCAGTACTTC,CASSRPGASGSYEQYF
.,TRBJ2-5,.,TRBV7-2,TGTGCCAGCAGCTTAGGACTAGGCGTCGAGACCCAGTACTTC,CASSLGLGVETQYF
few,TRBJ2-2,.,TRBV4-3,TGCGCCAGCAGCCAAGGGGGGATAAGGACGAACACCGGGGAGCTGTTTTTT,CASSQGGIRTNTGELFF
many,TRBJ1-2,.,TRBV6-2/TRBV6-3,TGTGCCAGCACCCCGTTTGAACTCTATGGCTACACCTTC,CASTPFELYGYTF
.,TRBJ1-6,.,TRBV5-5,TGTGCCAGCAACAGGGAGGGGAATTCACCCCTCCACTTT,CASNREGNSPLHF
many,TRBJ1-1,.,TRBV4-1,TGCGCCAGCAGCCGGGCGGGACAAGGGGACACTGAAGCTTTCTTT,CASSRAGQGDTEAFF
.,TRBJ1-5,.,TRBV19,TGTGCCAGTAGTATAGATAGGGCCCGCCGCAATCAGCCCCAGCATTTT,CASSIDRARRNQPQHF
many,TRBJ2-7,.,TRBV5-1,TGCGCCAGCAGCTTGGCGGCAGGGCTTTACGAGCAGTACTTC,CASSLAAGLYEQYF
few,TRBJ1-5,.,TRBV19,TGTGCCAGTAGTATCGCCCCGGATAAAGGTGCCCAGCATTTT,CASSIAPDKGAQHF
many,TRBJ2-1,TRBD2,TRBV7-9,TGTGCCAGCAGCCCCCGTCTAGCGGCTAAAAATGAGCAGTTCTTC,CASSPRLAAKNEQFF
many,TRBJ2-1,.,TRBV7-9,TGTGCCAGCAGCCCTCCTGTGACAGTCTCCTACAATGAGCAGTTCTTC,CASSPPVTVSYNEQFF
.,TRBJ2-1,TRBD2,TRBV20-1,TGCAGTGCTACCCCGGGAGGGCTGGGTGAGCAGTTCTTC,CSATPGGLGEQFF
.,TRBJ2-6,.,TRBV18,TGTGCCAGCTCACCCCGACAGGCTACGGGAGGGGCCAACGTCCTGACTTTC,CASSPRQATGGANVLTF
few,TRBJ2-3,.,TRBV12-3/TRBV12-4,TGTGCCAGCACCTCCGGATATTACGGGTACAGTGCAGATACGCAGTATTTT,CASTSGYYGYSADTQYF
.,TRBJ2-7,.,TRBV12-2,TGTGCAAGTTCGGGGAGACCCTACGAGCAGTACTTC,CASSGRPYEQYF
few,TRBJ1-6,.,TRBV5-6,TGTGCCAGCAAACCGGGACGGTATAATTCACCCCTCCACTTT,CASKPGRYNSPLHF
few,TRBJ2-3,.,TRBV7-2,TGTGCCAGCAGCCCCCAAAGCGGACTTAGCACAGATACGCAGTATTTT,CASSPQSGLSTDTQYF
.,TRBJ2-3,.,TRBV6-6,TGTGCCAGCAGTTACTCGTCTGACAACCCCTTCACAGATACGCAGTATTTT,CASSYSSDNPFTDTQYF
many,TRBJ2-5,.,TRBV5-1,TGCGCCAGCAGCTTTCTCGGGGTCGATGGGGAGACCCAGTACTTC,CASSFLGVDGETQYF
few,TRBJ1-5,.,TRBV10-3,TGTGCCATCAGTGAGAGGGGCGGAGATCAGCCCCAGCATTTT,CAISERGGDQPQHF
many,TRBJ2-3,.,TRBV29-1,TGCAGCGTTGATAGGGGGGATACGCAGTATTTT,CSVDRGDTQYF
many,TRBJ2-2,.,TRBV7-2,TGTGCCAGCAGCTTAGGACTCCTATTTACCGGGGAGCTGTTTTTT,CASSLGLLFTGELFF
few,TRBJ1-1,.,TRBV6-2/TRBV6-3,TGTGCCAGCAGTTACTCGGGGGGAGATGGCACTGAAGCTTTCTTT,CASSYSGGDGTEAFF
few,TRBJ1-6,.,TRBV5-1,TGCGCCAGCAGCTTTAGGACTTCGGAGAGCTCCTATAATTCACCCCTCCACTTT,CASSFRTSESSYNSPLHF
many,TRBJ1-2,.,TRBV7-2,TGTGCCAGCAGCTTACGGTCCACAGAAAGCTACACCTTC,CASSLRSTESYTF
many,TRBJ2-2,.,TRBV14,TGTGCCAGCAGCGCCCGGCCGGGGAACACCGGGGAGCTGTTTTTT,CASSARPGNTGELFF
many,TRBJ1-2,TRBD1,TRBV4-3,TGCGCCAGCAGCCAGGAGACAGGGCCTATCGATGGCTACACCTTC,CASSQETGPIDGYTF
few,TRBJ2-5,TRBD2,TRBV5-5,TGTGCCAGCAGCTTGTTGGGACTAGCGGGGGAGACCCAGTACTTC,CASSLLGLAGETQYF
few,TRBJ2-1,.,TRBV5-1,TGCGCCAGCAGCTTGAGGGGGGGACTCACCTACAATGAGCAGTTCTTC,CASSLRGGLTYNEQFF
.,TRBJ2-5,.,TRBV5-6,TGTGCCAGCAGTTCATTCTCCGCAGACACCCAAGAGACCCAGTACTTC,CASSSFSADTQETQYF
many,TRBJ2-3,TRBD2,TRBV9,TGTGCCAGCAGCGTAGCCCCGGGGGGGGGAGATACGCAGTATTTT,CASSVAPGGGDTQYF
many,TRBJ2-1,TRBD1,TRBV2,TGTGCCAGCAGTGAAGCGCTCTGGGCAGGGGGTAACGATGAGCAGTTCTTC,CASSEALWAGGNDEQFF
many,TRBJ1-3,.,TRBV3-1,TGTGCCAGCAGCCAGACAGGACTTATCTCTGGAAACACCATATATTTT,CASSQTGLISGNTIYF
.,TRBJ2-3,.,TRBV12-3/TRBV12-4,TGTGCCAGCAGCACCCGGGACCCCCCTGCAGATACGCAGTATTTT,CASSTRDPPADTQYF
few,TRBJ1-2,.,TRBV20-1,TGCAGTGCTAGTCCAGATAACTATGGCTACACCTTC,CSASPDNYGYTF
many,TRBJ2-6,.,TRBV7-2,TGTGCCAGCAGCCAGCAGGGGCCTGGGGCCAACGTCCTGACTTTC,CASSQQGPGANVLTF